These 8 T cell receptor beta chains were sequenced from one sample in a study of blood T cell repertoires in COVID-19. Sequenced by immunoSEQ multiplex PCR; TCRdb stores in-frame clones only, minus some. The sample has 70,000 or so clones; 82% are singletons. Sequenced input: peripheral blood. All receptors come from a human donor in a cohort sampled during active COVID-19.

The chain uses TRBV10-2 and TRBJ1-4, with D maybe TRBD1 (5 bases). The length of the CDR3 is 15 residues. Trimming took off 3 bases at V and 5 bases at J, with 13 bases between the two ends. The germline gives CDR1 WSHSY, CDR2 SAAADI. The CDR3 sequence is CASSELTELNEKLFF. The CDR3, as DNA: TGCGCCAGCAGTGAATTGACAGAGTTGAATGAAAAACTGTTTTTT.

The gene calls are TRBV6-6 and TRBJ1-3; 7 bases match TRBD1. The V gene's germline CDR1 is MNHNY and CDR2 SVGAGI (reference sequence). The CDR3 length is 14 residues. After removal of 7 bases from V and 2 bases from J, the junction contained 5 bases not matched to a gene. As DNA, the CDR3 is TGTGCCAGCACCGAGACAGGGCCTGGAAACACCATATATTTT. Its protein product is CASTETGPGNTIYF.

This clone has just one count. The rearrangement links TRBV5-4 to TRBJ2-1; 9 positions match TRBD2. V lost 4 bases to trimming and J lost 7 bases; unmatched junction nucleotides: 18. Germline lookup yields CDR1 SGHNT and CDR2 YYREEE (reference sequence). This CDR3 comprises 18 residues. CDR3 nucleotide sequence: TGTGCCAGCAGCGTTGGACCGTTTGCGCGGGGGGGCCAGAATGAGCAGTTCTTC. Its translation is CASSVGPFARGGQNEQFF. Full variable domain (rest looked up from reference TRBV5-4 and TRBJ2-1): ETGVTQSPTHLIKTRGQQVTLRCSSQSGHNTVSWYQQALGQGPQFIFQYYREEENGRGNFPPRFSGLQFPNYSSELNVNALELDDSALYLCASSVGPFARGGQNEQFFGPGTRLTVL.

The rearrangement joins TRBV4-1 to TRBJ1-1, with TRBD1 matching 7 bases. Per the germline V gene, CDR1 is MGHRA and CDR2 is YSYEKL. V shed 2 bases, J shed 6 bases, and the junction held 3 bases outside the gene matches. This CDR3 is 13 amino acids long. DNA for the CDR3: TGCGCCAGCAGCCAAACAGGGACAGCTGAAGCTTTCTTT. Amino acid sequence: CASSQTGTAEAFF.

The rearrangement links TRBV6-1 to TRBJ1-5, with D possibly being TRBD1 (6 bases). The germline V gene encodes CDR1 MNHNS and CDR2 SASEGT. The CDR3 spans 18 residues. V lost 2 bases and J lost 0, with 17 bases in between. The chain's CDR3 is CASSEWDRTEYSNQPQHF. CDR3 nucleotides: TGTGCCAGCAGTGAATGGGATCGGACAGAATATAGCAATCAGCCCCAGCATTTT.

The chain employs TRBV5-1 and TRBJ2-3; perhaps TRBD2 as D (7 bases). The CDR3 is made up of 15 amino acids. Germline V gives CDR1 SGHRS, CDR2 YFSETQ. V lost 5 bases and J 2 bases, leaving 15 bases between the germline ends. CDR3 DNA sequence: TGCGCCAGCAGTGGGGGCGGGGGAACCACAGATACGCAGTATTTT. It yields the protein CASSGGGGTTDTQYF.

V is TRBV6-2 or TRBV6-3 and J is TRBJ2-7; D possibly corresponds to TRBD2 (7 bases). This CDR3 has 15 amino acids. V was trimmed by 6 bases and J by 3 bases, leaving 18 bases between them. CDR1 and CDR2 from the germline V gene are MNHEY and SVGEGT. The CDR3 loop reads CASSTGGGWNYEQYF. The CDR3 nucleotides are TGTGCCAGCAGCACGGGGGGCGGCTGGAACTACGAGCAGTACTTC.

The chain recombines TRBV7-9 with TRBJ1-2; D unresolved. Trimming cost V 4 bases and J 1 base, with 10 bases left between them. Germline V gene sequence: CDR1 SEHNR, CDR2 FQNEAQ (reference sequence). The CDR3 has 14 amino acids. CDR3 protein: CASSSPPSNYGYTF. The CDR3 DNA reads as TGTGCCAGCAGCTCCCCCCCTAGTAACTATGGCTACACCTTC. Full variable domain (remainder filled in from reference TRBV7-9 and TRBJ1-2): DTGVSQNPRHKITKRGQNVTFRCDPISEHNRLYWYRQTLGQGPEFLTYFQNEAQLEKSRLLSDRFSAERPKGSFSTLEIQRTEQGDSAMYLCASSSPPSNYGYTFGSGTRLTVV.